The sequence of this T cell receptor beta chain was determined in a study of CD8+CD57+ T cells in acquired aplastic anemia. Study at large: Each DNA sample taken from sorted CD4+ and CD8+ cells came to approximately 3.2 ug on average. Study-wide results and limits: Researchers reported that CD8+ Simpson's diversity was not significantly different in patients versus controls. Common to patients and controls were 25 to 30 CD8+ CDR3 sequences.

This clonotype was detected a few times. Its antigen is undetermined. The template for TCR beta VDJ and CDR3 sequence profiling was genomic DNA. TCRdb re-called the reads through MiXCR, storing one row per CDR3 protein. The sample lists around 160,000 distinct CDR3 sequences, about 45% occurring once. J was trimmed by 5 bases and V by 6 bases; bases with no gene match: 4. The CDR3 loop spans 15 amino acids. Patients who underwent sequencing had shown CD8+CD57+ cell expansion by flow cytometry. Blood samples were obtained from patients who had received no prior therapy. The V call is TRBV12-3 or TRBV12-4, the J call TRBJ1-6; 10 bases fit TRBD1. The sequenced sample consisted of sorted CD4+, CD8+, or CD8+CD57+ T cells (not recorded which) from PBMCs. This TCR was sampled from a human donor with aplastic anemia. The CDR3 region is CASSSGQGDNSPLHF. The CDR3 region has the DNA TGTGCCAGCAGCTCAGGACAGGGGGATAATTCACCCCTCCACTTT.